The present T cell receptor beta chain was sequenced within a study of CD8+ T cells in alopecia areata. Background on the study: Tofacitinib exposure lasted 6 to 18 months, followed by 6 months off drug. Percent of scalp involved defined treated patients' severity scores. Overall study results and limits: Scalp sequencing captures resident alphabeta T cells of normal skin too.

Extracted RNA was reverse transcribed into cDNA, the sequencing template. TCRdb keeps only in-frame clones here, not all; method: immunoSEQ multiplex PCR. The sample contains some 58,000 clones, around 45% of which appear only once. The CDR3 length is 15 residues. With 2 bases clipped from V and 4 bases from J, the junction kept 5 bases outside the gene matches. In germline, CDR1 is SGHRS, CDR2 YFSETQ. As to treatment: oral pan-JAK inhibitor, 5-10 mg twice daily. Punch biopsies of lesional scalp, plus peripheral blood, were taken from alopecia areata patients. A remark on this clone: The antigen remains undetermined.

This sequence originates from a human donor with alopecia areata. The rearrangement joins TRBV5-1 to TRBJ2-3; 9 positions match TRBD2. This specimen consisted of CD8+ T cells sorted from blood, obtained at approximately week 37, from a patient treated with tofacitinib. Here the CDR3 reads CASSLGGRAADTQYF. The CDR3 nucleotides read TGCGCCAGCAGCTTAGGCGGGAGGGCCGCAGATACGCAGTATTTT.